This TCR beta chain was recorded in a study of T cell responses to AZD1222 COVID-19 vaccine. The method was immunoSEQ multiplex PCR; TCRdb's version includes in-frame clones alone and lacks a portion of them. The sample contains about 130,000 clones, roughly 88% of which appear only once. Study findings and constraints: Vaccine-related CD4 TCRs covered spike, predominating at 160-218 and 743-854.

The CDR3 runs to 14 residues. V was cut by 4 bases and J by 9 bases, with 13 bases left in between. Germline CDR1 is WNHNN and CDR2 is SYGVQD (reference sequence). Concerning this clone: Its target is not known.

Sequencing used peripheral blood, obtained on day 0 of AZD1222 vaccination. The chain uses TRBV10-1 and TRBJ1-6, with a weak D call TRBD1 (5 bases). This TCR derives from an adult in good health. CDR3 region: CASSAGTGGSPLHF. For the CDR3, the DNA is TGCGCCAGCAGTGCCGGGACCGGGGGTTCACCCCTCCACTTT.